One and the same sample provided the 19 T cell receptor beta chains below, sequenced in a study of human T cells and chemical hapten exposure. MiXCR, run by TCRdb on the RACE reads, gives a single entry per CDR3 protein. The sample has around 360,000 distinct CDR3 sequences, around 6% seen once. The sample's time point: patch test 2, 6 weeks after DPC sensitization. The treatment: therapeutic diphenylcyclopropenone sensitization with weekly scalp DPC. The sample was whole blood, taken in connection with sensitization to the hapten diphenylcyclopropenone (DPC). These receptors were obtained from a woman aged 18-35 years with alopecia areata. Some clones in this sample may be carry-over from other donors' samples.

This clonotype was seen at least ten times. The chain uses TRBV18 and TRBJ1-4; the D gene is possibly TRBD1 (6 bases). From germline, CDR1 is KGHSH and CDR2 LQKENI. The CDR3 is made up of 15 amino acids. Trimming shortened V by 2 bases and J by 8 bases, and 15 bases separated the two germline ends. This chain's CDR3 is CASSPESGGGEKLFF. The DNA for the CDR3 is TGTGCCAGCTCACCAGAATCCGGAGGGGGAGAAAAACTGTTTTTT.

This clonotype was seen repeatedly, ten times or more. The V gene is TRBV27, the J gene TRBJ1-4; D is perhaps TRBD1 (6 bases). Trimming took 5 bases from V and 7 from J, leaving 29 bases between them. Germline-derived CDR1 and CDR2 are MNHEY and SMNVEV (reference sequence). This CDR3 spans 19 amino acids. This CDR3 is CASSTRGKQGLGPGEKLFF. CDR3 DNA sequence: TGTGCCAGCAGTACACGTGGTAAACAGGGCTTGGGGCCGGGTGAAAAACTGTTTTTT.

In its sample, this clonotype was seen a few times. V and J are TRBV3-1 and TRBJ2-3; 8 bases align to TRBD2. The CDR3 contains 15 residues. V dropped 2 bases and J dropped 4; count of bases not matched to a gene: 5. CDR1 and CDR2 from the germline V gene are LGHDT and YNNKEL (reference sequence). CDR3 nucleotide sequence: TGTGCCAGCAGCCAAACGGGACTAGGATCAGATACGCAGTATTTT. Its protein is CASSQTGLGSDTQYF.

The rearrangement links TRBV6-5 to TRBJ2-7; TRBD2 is a possible D gene (7 bases). The CDR3 loop spans 13 amino acids. Germline-derived CDR1 and CDR2 are MNHEY and SVGAGI. V was pared by 7 bases and J by 7 bases, with 17 bases between. The CDR3 reads CASMRGRDTEQYF. The DNA of the CDR3 is TGTGCCAGCATGCGGGGGAGGGACACGGAGCAGTACTTC.

The J gene is TRBJ1-1, the V gene TRBV5-1; D might be TRBD1 (5 bases). CDR3 length: 15 amino acids. With 0 bases removed from V and 2 bases from J, the gap between germline ends came to 11 bases. The V gene's germline CDR1 is SGHRS and CDR2 YFSETQ. DNA for the CDR3: TGCGCCAGCAGCTTGGAGGGGCGGGGAAACACTGAAGCTTTCTTT. It codes for CASSLEGRGNTEAFF.

The rearrangement joins TRBV10-3 to TRBJ1-1; D not resolved. Between the trimmed V and J ends, which lost 6 bases and 0 bases, there was a span of 8 bases. Germline CDR1 reads ENHRY; CDR2 reads SYGVKD. This CDR3 region has 13 residues. CDR3 residues: CAIRGSLNTEAFF. The DNA for the CDR3 is TGTGCCATCAGGGGTTCCCTGAACACTGAAGCTTTCTTT.

The table lists this clonotype with many counts. The V gene is TRBV20-1, the J gene TRBJ2-7; 14 bases agree with TRBD2. CDR3 length: 15 residues. Germline V gene data show CDR1 as DFQATT and CDR2 as SNEGSKA (reference sequence). The J segment lost 4 bases and the V segment lost 5 bases, leaving 7 bases of the junction unmatched. The CDR3 sequence is CSAATSGGAQYEQYF. The DNA for the CDR3 is TGCAGTGCTGCGACTAGCGGGGGGGCCCAGTACGAGCAGTACTTC.

This clonotype was recorded at least ten times. CDR3 coding DNA: TGTGCCAGCAGTTTTTCTGGGGGGCGGGGAAACTATGGCTACACCTTC. Translating it yields CASSFSGGRGNYGYTF. The rearrangement joins TRBV12-3 or TRBV12-4 to TRBJ1-2; the D gene is possibly TRBD1 (6 bases). The CDR3 runs to 16 residues. Trimming left V 3 bases short and J 2 bases short, with 16 bases between.

This clonotype has just a few counts. The chain employs TRBV20-1 and TRBJ1-3; D may be TRBD1 (6 bases). Germline CDR1 and CDR2: DFQATT and SNEGSKA (reference sequence). CDR3 size: 13 residues. V dropped 1 base and J dropped 6 bases, with 10 bases sitting between them. CDR3 bases: TGCAGTGCTAGAGTTGGGGGACAAAACACCATATATTTT. This gives the protein CSARVGGQNTIYF.

This clonotype was detected a few times. This chain joins TRBV3-1 and TRBJ2-2; no reliable D call. V lost 5 bases and J 0 bases, leaving 16 bases between the germline ends. Per the germline V gene, CDR1 is LGHDT and CDR2 is YNNKEL (reference sequence). This CDR3 comprises 17 residues. CDR3 coding DNA: TGTGCCAGCAGCTTACCTACTGGGGTATCGAACACCGGGGAGCTGTTTTTT. This translates into CASSLPTGVSNTGELFF.

This clonotype appeared a few times. As DNA, the CDR3 is TGTGCCAGCAGCCAAGAGACGGGGGCCACCTACGAGCAGTACTTC. Translated, it gives CASSQETGATYEQYF. The chain uses TRBV4-2 and TRBJ2-7, with D perhaps matching TRBD1 or TRBD2 (6 bases each). CDR1 is LGHNA, CDR2 YNFKEQ, per germline. This CDR3 spans 15 amino acids. Trimming took off 0 bases at V and 2 bases at J, with 11 bases between the two ends.

The chain links TRBV25-1 to TRBJ2-1; TRBD2 aligns across 9 bases. From germline, CDR1 is MGHDK and CDR2 SYGVNS. The CDR3 runs to 15 residues. With 5 bases clipped from V and 6 bases from J, the junction kept 8 bases outside the gene matches. This CDR3 is CASSSPGLAINEQFF. In DNA form, the CDR3 reads TGTGCCAGCAGTTCTCCGGGACTAGCCATCAATGAGCAGTTCTTC.

This clonotype was counted at least ten times. The rearrangement links TRBV5-5 to TRBJ2-3; D not certain. The CDR3 runs 13 residues. The V gene lost 3 bases and the J gene lost 2 bases, with 7 bases spanning the gap. Germline CDR1 reads SGHKS; CDR2 reads YYEKEE (reference sequence). The CDR3 DNA reads as TGTGCCAGCAGCTACCTACCCACAGATACGCAGTATTTT. Its translation: CASSYLPTDTQYF.

The chain joins TRBV7-2 to TRBJ2-7, with D possibly matching TRBD2 (7 bases). Trimming cost V 1 base and J 0 bases, with 16 bases left between them. The CDR3 consists of 17 residues. Germline-derived CDR1 and CDR2 are SGHTA and FQGNSA. The CDR3 is CASSLVSWRGLSYEQYF. For the CDR3, the DNA is TGTGCCAGCAGCTTAGTTAGTTGGCGGGGGCTCTCCTACGAGCAGTACTTC.

The chain links TRBV29-1 to TRBJ1-4, with D unclear. The V end was cut by 4 bases, the J end by 6 bases, with 9 bases between. CDR1 SQVTM and CDR2 ANQGSEA come from the germline V gene. CDR3 size: 12 residues. CDR3 sequence: CSVVSPDEKLFF. The CDR3 DNA is TGCAGCGTTGTGTCCCCCGATGAAAAACTGTTTTTT.

This clonotype was detected many times. This chain uses TRBV5-1 with TRBJ1-1, with D hard to call. This CDR3 is built from 14 residues. The germline V gene has CDR1 SGHRS and CDR2 YFSETQ. Trimming removed 3 bases from V and 1 base from J, with 10 bases in between. CDR3 amino acids: CASSSSTENTEAFF. The CDR3 DNA reads as TGCGCCAGCAGCTCGTCTACAGAGAACACTGAAGCTTTCTTT.

There are a few counts of this clonotype. The chain recombines TRBV25-1 with TRBJ2-7; 10 bases agree with TRBD1. The germline V gene has CDR1 MGHDK and CDR2 SYGVNS. V shed 11 bases, J shed 4 bases, and the junction held 8 bases outside the gene matches. This CDR3 is built from 13 residues. CDR3 residues: CASNRDRGYEQYF. CDR3 sequence (DNA): TGTGCCTCTAACCGGGACAGGGGTTACGAGCAGTACTTC.

This clonotype was seen many times. V and J are TRBV4-3 and TRBJ2-5; no firm D call. Per the germline V gene, CDR1 is LGHNA and CDR2 is YSLEER. Trimming took 0 bases from V and 2 from J, leaving 7 bases between them. This CDR3 comprises 14 residues. The CDR3 region is CASSQDAGQETQYF. The CDR3 DNA follows: TGCGCCAGCAGCCAAGACGCCGGGCAAGAGACCCAGTACTTC.

This clonotype was seen a handful of times. The CDR3 protein is CSVESGRGGLNEQFF. The CDR3 DNA follows: TGCAGCGTTGAGAGTGGGCGGGGGGGCCTCAATGAGCAGTTCTTC. The genes are TRBV29-1 and TRBJ2-1; 9 bases agree with TRBD2. The V gene end was trimmed by 3 bases and the J gene end by 6 bases; junction bases not matched to a gene: 9. The CDR3 is 15 amino acids. The germline gives CDR1 SQVTM, CDR2 ANQGSEA.